The T cell receptor (beta chain) under discussion was sequenced for a study of cytomegalovirus exposure and HLA in healthy donors. Study-level results: The study put 150 to 200 TCR beta chains on its list as cytomegalovirus-associated. A few chains tied to CMV proved CMV antigen-specific in vitro.

The germline CDR1 and CDR2 sequences are GTSNPN and SVGIG (reference sequence). Trimming stripped 3 bases from V and 8 bases from J, with 17 bases between. The CDR3 contains 14 residues. Concerning this clone itself: The antigen is not known.

The repertoire was sequenced with immunoSEQ multiplex PCR; TCRdb's copy has only in-frame clones and lacks some. The profile shows 250,000 to 300,000 clones, 86% of them singletons. Among the 110 or so subjects of the validation cohort, separate from the approximately 660-subject first cohort, were the donors. The TCR originated in a woman between 18 and 30 years old in good health and CMV-seronegative. Sequencing was carried out using PBMCs. The genes are TRBV30 and TRBJ1-3; D may be TRBD1 (5 bases). CDR3 residues: CAWSIRADLDTIYF. The DNA of the CDR3 is TGTGCCTGGAGCATCAGGGCCGATCTAGACACCATATATTTT. Drawing the rest from reference TRBV30 and TRBJ1-3, the complete variable domain is SQTIHQWPATLVQPVGSPLSLECTVEGTSNPNLYWYRQAAGRGLQLLFYSVGIGQISSEVPQNLSASRPQDRQFILSSKKLLLSDSGFYLCAWSIRADLDTIYFGEGSWLTVV.